This T cell receptor (beta chain) was sequenced during a study of cytomegalovirus exposure and HLA in healthy donors. With 60 Vbeta and 13 Jbeta primers, the PCR was carried out. The protocol was immunoSEQ multiplex PCR, while the TCRdb copy is restricted to in-frame clones and leaves out a portion. The sample consists of approximately 110,000 clones, less than 85% of them appearing once. Whole-study findings and limits: The authors reported that TCR beta sequences could predict HLA-A and HLA-B alleles. These predictions were accurate for most subjects in the first cohort.

As to this clone: Antigen unknown.

The CDR3 contains 15 residues. Germline-derived CDR1 and CDR2 are MNHEY and SVGAGI. V lost 0 bases and J lost 8; bases outside the gene matches: 9. The gene calls are TRBV6-5 and TRBJ1-1; TRBD1 agrees at 7 bases. This clonotype originated in a man between 40 and 49 years old in good health and CMV-seropositive. Sequenced: PBMCs. The CDR3 DNA is TGTGCCAGCAGTTACTCGTGGACAGGACTTAACGAAGCTTTCTTT. Amino acids: CASSYSWTGLNEAFF.